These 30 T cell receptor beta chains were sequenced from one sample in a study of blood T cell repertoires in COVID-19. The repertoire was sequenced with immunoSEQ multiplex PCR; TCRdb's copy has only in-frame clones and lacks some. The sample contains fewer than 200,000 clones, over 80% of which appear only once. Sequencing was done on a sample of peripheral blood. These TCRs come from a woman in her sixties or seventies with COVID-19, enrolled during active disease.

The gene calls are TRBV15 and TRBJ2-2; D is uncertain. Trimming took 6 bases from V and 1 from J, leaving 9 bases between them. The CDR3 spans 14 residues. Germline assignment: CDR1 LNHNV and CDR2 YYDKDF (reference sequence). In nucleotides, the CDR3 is TGTGCCACCAGGAACACAGAGAACACCGGGGAGCTGTTTTTT. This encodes CATRNTENTGELFF.

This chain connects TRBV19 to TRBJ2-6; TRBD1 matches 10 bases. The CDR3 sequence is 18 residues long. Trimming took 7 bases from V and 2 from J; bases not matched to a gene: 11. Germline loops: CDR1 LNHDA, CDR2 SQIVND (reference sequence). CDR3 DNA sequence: TGTGCCAGTACCACCCGAGGGACAGGGGCCCCTGGGGCCAACGTCCTGACTTTC. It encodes CASTTRGTGAPGANVLTF.

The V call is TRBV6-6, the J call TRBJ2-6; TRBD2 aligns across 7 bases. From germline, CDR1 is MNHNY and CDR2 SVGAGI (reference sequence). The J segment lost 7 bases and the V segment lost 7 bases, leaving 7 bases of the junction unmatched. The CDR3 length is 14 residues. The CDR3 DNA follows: TGTGCCAGCATTCTCACGGGGGGAGCCAACGTCCTGACTTTC. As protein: CASILTGGANVLTF.

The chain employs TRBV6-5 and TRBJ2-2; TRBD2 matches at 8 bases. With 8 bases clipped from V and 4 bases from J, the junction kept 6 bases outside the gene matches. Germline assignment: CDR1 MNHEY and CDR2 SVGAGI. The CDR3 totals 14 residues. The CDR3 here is CASRGGWATGELFF. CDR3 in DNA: TGTGCCAGCCGGGGGGGATGGGCCACCGGGGAGCTGTTTTTT.

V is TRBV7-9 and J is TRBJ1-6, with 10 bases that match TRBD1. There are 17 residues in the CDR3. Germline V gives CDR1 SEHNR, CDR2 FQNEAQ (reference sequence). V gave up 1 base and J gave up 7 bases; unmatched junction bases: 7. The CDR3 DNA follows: TGTGCCAGCAGCTTAGGATCAGTGGGACAGGGGAATTCACCCCTCCACTTT. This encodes CASSLGSVGQGNSPLHF.

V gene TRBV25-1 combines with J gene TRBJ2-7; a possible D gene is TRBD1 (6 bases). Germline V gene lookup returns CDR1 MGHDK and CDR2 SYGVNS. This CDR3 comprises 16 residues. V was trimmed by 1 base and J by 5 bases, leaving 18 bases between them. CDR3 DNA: TGTGCCAGCAGTGAATTTGGGCAGGGGAAACCAGACGAGCAGTACTTC. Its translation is CASSEFGQGKPDEQYF.

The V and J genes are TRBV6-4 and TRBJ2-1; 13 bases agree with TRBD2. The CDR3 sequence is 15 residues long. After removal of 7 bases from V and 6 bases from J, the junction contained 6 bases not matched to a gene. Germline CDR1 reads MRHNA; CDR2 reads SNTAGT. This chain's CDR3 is CASTPGTSGANEQFF. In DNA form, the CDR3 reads TGTGCCAGCACCCCCGGGACTAGCGGGGCCAATGAGCAGTTCTTC.

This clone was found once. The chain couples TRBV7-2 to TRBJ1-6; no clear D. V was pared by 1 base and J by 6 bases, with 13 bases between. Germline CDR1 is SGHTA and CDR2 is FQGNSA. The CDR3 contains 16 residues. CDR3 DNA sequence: TGTGCCAGCAGCTTAGTAGGCGGGATAGTTAATTCACCCCTCCACTTT. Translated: CASSLVGGIVNSPLHF. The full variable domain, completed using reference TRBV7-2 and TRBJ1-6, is GAGVSQSPSNKVTEKGKDVELRCDPISGHTALYWYRQSLGQGLEFLIYFQGNSAPDKSGLPSDRFSAERTGGSVSTLTIQRTQQEDSAVYLCASSLVGGIVNSPLHFGNGTRLTVT.

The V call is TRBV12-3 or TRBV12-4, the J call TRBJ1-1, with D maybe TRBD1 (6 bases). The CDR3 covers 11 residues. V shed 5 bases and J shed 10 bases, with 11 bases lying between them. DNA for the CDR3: TGTGCCAGCAGTCGACAGGCTTCAGCTTTCTTT. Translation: CASSRQASAFF.

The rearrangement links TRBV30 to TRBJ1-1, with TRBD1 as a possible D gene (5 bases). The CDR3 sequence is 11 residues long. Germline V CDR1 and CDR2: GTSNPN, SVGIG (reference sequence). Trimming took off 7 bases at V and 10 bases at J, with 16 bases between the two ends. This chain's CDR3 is CALNTQGGAFF. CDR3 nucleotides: TGTGCCTTAAACACCCAGGGAGGAGCTTTCTTT.

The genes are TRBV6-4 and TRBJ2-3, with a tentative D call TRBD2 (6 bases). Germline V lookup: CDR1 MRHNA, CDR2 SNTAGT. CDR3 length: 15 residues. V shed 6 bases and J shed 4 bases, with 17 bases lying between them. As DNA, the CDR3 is TGTGCCAGCAGCCCAGCGGGCAGACTCTCAGATACGCAGTATTTT. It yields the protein CASSPAGRLSDTQYF.

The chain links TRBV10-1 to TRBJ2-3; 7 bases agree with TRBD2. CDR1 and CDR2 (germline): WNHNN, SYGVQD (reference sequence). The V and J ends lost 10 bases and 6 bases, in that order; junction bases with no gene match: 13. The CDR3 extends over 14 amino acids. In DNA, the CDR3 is TGCGCCACCACGAACGGCGGGAGCGGGGATACGCAGTATTTT. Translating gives CATTNGGSGDTQYF.

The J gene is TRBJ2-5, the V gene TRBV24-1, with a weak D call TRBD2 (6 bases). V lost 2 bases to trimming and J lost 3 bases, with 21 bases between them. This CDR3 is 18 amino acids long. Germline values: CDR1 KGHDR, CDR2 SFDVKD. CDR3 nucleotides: TGTGCCACCAGTGATTCCCCCGGGGTGGCGGGATTTAAAGAGACCCAGTACTTC. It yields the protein CATSDSPGVAGFKETQYF.

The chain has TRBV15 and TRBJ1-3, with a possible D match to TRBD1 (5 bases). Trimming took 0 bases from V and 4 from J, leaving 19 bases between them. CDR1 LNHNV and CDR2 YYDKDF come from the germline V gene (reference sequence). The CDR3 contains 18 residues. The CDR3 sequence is CATSRDRGAGPGGNTIYF. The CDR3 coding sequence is TGTGCCACCAGCAGAGATCGAGGGGCGGGACCGGGAGGAAACACCATATATTTT.

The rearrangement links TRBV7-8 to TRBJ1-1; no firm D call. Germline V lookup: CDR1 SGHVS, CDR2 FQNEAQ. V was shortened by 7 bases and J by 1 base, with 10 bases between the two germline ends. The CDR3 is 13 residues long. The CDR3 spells CASILNKNTEAFF. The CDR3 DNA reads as TGTGCCAGCATCCTTAACAAGAACACTGAAGCTTTCTTT.

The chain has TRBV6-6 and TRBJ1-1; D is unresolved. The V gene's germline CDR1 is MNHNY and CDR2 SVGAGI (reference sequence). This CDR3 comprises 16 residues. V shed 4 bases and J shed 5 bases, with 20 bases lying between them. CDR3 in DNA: TGTGCCAGCAGTTCTAGTCGGGGAAAGAGTGGAACTGAAGCTTTCTTT. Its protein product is CASSSSRGKSGTEAFF.

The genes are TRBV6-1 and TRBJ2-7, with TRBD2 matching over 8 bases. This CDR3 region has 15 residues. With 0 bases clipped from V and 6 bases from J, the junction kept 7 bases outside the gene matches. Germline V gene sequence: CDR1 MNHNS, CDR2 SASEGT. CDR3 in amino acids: CASSEAGTSFSEQYF. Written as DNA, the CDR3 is TGTGCCAGCAGTGAAGCCGGGACTAGTTTCTCCGAGCAGTACTTC.

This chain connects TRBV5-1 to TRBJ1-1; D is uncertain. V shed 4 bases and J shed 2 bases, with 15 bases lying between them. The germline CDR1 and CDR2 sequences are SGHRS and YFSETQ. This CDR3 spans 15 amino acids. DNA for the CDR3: TGCGCCAGCAGCATAACACCTGATTATAACACTGAAGCTTTCTTT. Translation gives CASSITPDYNTEAFF.

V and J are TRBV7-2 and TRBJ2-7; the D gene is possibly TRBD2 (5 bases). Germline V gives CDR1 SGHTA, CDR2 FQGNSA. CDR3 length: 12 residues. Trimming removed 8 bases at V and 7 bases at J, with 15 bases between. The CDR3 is CASSKPGLEQYF. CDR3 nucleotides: TGTGCCAGCTCCAAACCGGGGTTGGAGCAGTACTTC. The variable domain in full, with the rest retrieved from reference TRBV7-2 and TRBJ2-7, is GAGVSQSPSNKVTEKGKDVELRCDPISGHTALYWYRQSLGQGLEFLIYFQGNSAPDKSGLPSDRFSAERTGGSVSTLTIQRTQQEDSAVYLCASSKPGLEQYFGPGTRLTVT.

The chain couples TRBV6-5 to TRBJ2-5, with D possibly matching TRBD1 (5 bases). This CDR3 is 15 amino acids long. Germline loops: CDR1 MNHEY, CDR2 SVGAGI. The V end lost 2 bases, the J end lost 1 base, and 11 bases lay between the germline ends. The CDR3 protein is CASSYRRDSQETQYF. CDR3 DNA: TGTGCCAGCAGTTACCGCCGTGACAGCCAAGAGACCCAGTACTTC.

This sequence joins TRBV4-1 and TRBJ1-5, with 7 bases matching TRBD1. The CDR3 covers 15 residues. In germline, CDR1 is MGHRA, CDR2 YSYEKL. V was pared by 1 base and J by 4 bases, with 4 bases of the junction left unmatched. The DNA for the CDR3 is TGCGCCAGCAGCCAAGGGGGGACAGCAAATCAGCCCCAGCATTTT. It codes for CASSQGGTANQPQHF.

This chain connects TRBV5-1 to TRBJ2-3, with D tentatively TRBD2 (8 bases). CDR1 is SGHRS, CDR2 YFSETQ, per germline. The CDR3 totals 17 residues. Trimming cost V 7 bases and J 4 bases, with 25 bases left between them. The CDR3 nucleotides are TGCGCCAGCTCGTCTTCTAGCGGGCCGAGGGGGCCAGATACGCAGTATTTT. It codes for CASSSSSGPRGPDTQYF.

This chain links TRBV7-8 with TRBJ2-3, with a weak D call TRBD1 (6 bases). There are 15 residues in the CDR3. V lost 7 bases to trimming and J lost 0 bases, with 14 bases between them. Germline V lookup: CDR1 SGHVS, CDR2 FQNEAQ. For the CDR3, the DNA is TGTGCCAGCATCGAATTGGGGGCGAGCACAGATACGCAGTATTTT. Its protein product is CASIELGASTDTQYF.

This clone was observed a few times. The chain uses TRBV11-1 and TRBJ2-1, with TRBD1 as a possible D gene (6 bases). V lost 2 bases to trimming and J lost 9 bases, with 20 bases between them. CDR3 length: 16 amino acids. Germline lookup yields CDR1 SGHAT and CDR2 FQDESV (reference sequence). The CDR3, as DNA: TGTGCCAGCAGCTTACTAAGGGGGATATACATGGGTGAGCAGTTCTTC. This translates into CASSLLRGIYMGEQFF.

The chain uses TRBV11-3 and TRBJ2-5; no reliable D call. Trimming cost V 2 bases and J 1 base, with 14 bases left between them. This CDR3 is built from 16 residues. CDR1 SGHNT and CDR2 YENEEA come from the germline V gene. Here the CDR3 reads CASSLSPVVPQETQYF. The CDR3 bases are TGTGCCAGCAGCTTAAGTCCGGTGGTCCCCCAAGAGACCCAGTACTTC.

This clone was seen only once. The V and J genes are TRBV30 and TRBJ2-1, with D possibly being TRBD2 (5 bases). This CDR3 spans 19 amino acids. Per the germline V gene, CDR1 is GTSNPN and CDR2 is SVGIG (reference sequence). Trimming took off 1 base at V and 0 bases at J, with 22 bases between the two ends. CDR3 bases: TGTGCCTGGAGTGCTCCGATAGTACGACCGGGATCCTCCTACAATGAGCAGTTCTTC. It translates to CAWSAPIVRPGSSYNEQFF.

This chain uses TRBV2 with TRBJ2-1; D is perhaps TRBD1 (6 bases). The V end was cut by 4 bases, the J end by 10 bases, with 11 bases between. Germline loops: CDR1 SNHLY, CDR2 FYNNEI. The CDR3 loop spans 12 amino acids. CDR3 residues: CASSVSRGEQFF. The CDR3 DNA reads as TGTGCCAGCAGTGTAAGCAGGGGAGAGCAGTTCTTC.

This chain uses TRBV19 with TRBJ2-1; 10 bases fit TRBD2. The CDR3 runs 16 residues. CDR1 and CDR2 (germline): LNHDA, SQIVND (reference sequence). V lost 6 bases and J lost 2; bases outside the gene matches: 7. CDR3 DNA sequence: TGTGCCAGTAGCCCTAGCGGGAGAGGCGCCTACAATGAGCAGTTCTTC. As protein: CASSPSGRGAYNEQFF.

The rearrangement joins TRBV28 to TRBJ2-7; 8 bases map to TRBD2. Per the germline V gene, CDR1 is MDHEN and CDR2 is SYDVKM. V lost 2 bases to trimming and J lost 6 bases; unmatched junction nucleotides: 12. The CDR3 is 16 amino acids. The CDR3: CASSLVAQRERGEQYF. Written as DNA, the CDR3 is TGTGCCAGCAGTTTAGTAGCTCAGCGGGAGCGAGGCGAGCAGTACTTC.

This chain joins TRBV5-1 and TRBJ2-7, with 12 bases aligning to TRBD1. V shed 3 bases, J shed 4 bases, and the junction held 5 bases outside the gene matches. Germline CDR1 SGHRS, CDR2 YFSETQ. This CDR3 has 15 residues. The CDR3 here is CASSSGQGAGYEQYF. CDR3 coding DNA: TGCGCCAGCAGCTCGGGACAGGGGGCGGGTTACGAGCAGTACTTC. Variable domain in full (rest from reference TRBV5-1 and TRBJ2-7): KAGVTQTPRYLIKTRGQQVTLSCSPISGHRSVSWYQQTPGQGLQFLFEYFSETQRNKGNFPGRFSGRQFSNSRSEMNVSTLELGDSALYLCASSSGQGAGYEQYFGPGTRLTVT.